The 22 T cell receptor beta chains reported below all come from one sample, sequenced in a study of tumor-infiltrating lymphocytes in primary liver carcinoma. Unsorted whole blood served as the source of blood RNA, and germline DNA was extracted as well. Synthesis of TCR beta cDNA was carried out from approximately 500 ng total RNA with a constant-region primer. Libraries for TCR beta were built through three nested multiplex PCR rounds, which together made up a slightly modified ARM-PCR procedure. With TRBV1-TRBV30 forward primers and a C-beta reverse primer, the first two PCR rounds were run for 9 to 10 cycles each. TCRdb redid the calling of the multiplex PCR reads with MiXCR, one entry per CDR3 protein. The sample lists 310,000 or so distinct CDR3 sequences, 50% to 60% occurring once. The sample comprised peripheral blood. The source of these receptors is a woman aged 25 to 39 with primary liver carcinoma and hepatitis B virus infection.

Worth noting for this clonotype: Since a much larger clone is just one base distant, this may be a read error. In this CDR3 the conserved last residue, phenylalanine or tryptophan, is missing, so a read error is likely. The DNA for the CDR3 is TGTGCCAGCAGCCCGACGAGCAGCCAAGAGACCCAGTACCTC. Residues: CASSPTSSQETQYL. V and J are TRBV4-2 and TRBJ2-5; D unresolved. The CDR3 runs to 14 residues. Germline V gives CDR1 LGHNA, CDR2 YNFKEQ. V lost 4 bases, J lost 1 base, and 10 bases lay in between.

About this clonotype itself: The CDR3 does not end in the conserved phenylalanine or tryptophan, so this is likely a read error. This sequence joins TRBV10-3 and TRBJ2-7; D unclear. Trimming stripped 3 bases from V and 4 bases from J, with 4 bases between. The CDR3 has 11 residues. Germline V gene sequence: CDR1 ENHRY, CDR2 SYGVKD. The CDR3 nucleotides are TGTGCCATCAGTGATATATACGAGCAGTACCTC. As protein: CAISDIYEQYL.

This rearrangement joins TRBV7-8 to TRBJ2-3, with 8 nucleotides matching TRBD2. V shed 5 bases, J shed 6 bases, and the junction held 10 bases outside the gene matches. Germline-derived CDR1 and CDR2 are SGHVS and FQNEAQ. This CDR3 spans 15 amino acids. CDR3 sequence reads: CASSIEERESDTQYF. The CDR3 nucleotides read TGTGCCAGCAGCATAGAGGAGCGGGAGTCGGATACGCAGTATTTT.

This clonotype was counted once. The chain employs TRBV6-6 and TRBJ2-7; no clear D gene. Germline V lookup: CDR1 MNHNY, CDR2 SVGAGI (reference sequence). Trimming pared 0 bases from V and 2 bases from J, leaving 8 bases between. The CDR3 is 14 amino acids. CDR3 nucleotides: TGTGCCAGCAGTTACTCAGACACCGCCTACGAGCAGTACTTC. Its protein product is CASSYSDTAYEQYF.

The V and J genes are TRBV14 and TRBJ2-5; D gene ambiguous. V was trimmed by 2 bases and J by 5 bases, leaving 12 bases between them. The CDR3 loop spans 14 amino acids. The germline V gene has CDR1 SGHDN and CDR2 FVKESK. CDR3 region: CASSQLSLGETQYF. In DNA form, the CDR3 reads TGTGCCAGCAGCCAACTAAGTCTGGGGGAGACCCAGTACTTC.

This clonotype was counted many times. At one boundary the junction diverges from the germline segment, which might be a read error. This chain joins TRBV6-5 and TRBJ2-1; D not resolved. The CDR3 length is 12 residues. The germline V gene has CDR1 MNHEY and CDR2 SVGAGI. CDR3 in amino acids: CASKGRATQALF. DNA of the CDR3: TGTGCCAGCAAGGGTAGAGCGACCCAGGCGCTTTTC.

Comment on this clonotype: This may be a read error: a much more frequent sequence differs by one nucleotide. V is TRBV12-3 or TRBV12-4 and J is TRBJ2-5; TRBD2 matches 8 bases. The CDR3 length is 13 residues. As DNA, the CDR3 is TGTGCCAGCAGTCATAGCGGGACTCAGACCCAGTGCTTC. This gives the protein CASSHSGTQTQCF.

In the case of this clonotype: A much more abundant neighbour one base away suggests this may be a read error. The gene calls are TRBV10-2 and TRBJ2-7, with D perhaps TRBD1 (6 bases). Between the trimmed V and J ends, which lost 3 bases and 6 bases, there was a span of 9 bases. The CDR3 has 12 amino acids. Germline CDR1 reads WSHSY; CDR2 reads SAAADI. The CDR3: CASSDVGAEQYF. CDR3 nucleotide sequence: TGCGCCAGCAGTGACGTGGGGGCCGAGCAGTACTTC.

The sample holds a few counts of this clonotype. A read error is possible here, since a much larger clone lies one base away. It is unclear where the CDR3 begins or ends on the DNA, so no DNA is shown, and the CDR3 is as TCRdb lists it. This rearrangement joins TRBV6-5 to TRBJ2-7. Germline V gives CDR1 MNHEY, CDR2 SVGAGI. Both ends counted, the CDR3 spans 13 residues. CDR3 residues: CASVGGGSYERYF.

This clonotype was found many times. V is TRBV12-3 or TRBV12-4 and J is TRBJ1-5; no clear D gene. Trimming stripped 2 bases from V and 2 bases from J, with 10 bases between. The length of the CDR3 is 15 residues. The CDR3 DNA follows: TGTGCCAGCAGTTTACGGGGAACGGGCAATCAGCCCCAGCATTTT. Its translation: CASSLRGTGNQPQHF.

On this clonotype itself: This clone may be a read error of a much larger clone one base away. J is TRBJ2-7 and V is TRBV4-1; 10 bases agree with TRBD2. Germline lookup yields CDR1 MGHRA and CDR2 YSYEKL. This CDR3 spans 14 amino acids. In DNA form, the CDR3 reads TGCGCCAGCAGCTGGTGGACTAGCGGTTACGAGCGGTACTTC. This translates into CASSWWTSGYERYF.

On this clonotype: This may come from a read error, since a much larger clone is one base off. The CDR3 DNA is TGCAGCGTTAATCTAGGAACCAAAAACATTCAGTACTTC. Its translation is CSVNLGTKNIQYF. The V gene is TRBV29-1, the J gene TRBJ2-4; D unresolved. The germline V and J ends were trimmed by 5 bases and 2 bases, with 10 bases remaining between them. This CDR3 region has 13 residues. Germline V CDR1 and CDR2: SQVTM, ANQGSEA.

J is TRBJ1-1 and V is TRBV6-1; D call uncertain. With 8 bases removed from V and 4 bases from J, the gap between germline ends came to 14 bases. The CDR3 loop spans 13 amino acids. The germline V gene has CDR1 MNHNS and CDR2 SASEGT. The CDR3 nucleotides are TGTGCCAGCTCACGGGAGCGGGGCACTGAAGCTTTCTTT. As protein: CASSRERGTEAFF.

This clonotype was observed a handful of times. The chain has TRBV6-5 and TRBJ2-7; either TRBD1 or TRBD2 may supply D (5 bases each). The CDR3 has 15 amino acids. Germline CDR1 is MNHEY and CDR2 is SVGAGI. Trimming left V 2 bases short and J 12 bases short, with 23 bases between. The CDR3 loop is CASSYGSTGAADMYF. The CDR3 coding sequence is TGTGCCAGCAGTTACGGGTCAACCGGGGCCGCCGATATGTACTTC.

Many counts were recorded for this clonotype. CDR3 DNA sequence: TGTGCCAGCAGTTCGCCCACTAGCGGGAAGGCTGAGCAGTTCTTC. Its translation is CASSSPTSGKAEQFF. The J gene is TRBJ2-1, the V gene TRBV6-5; 10 bases line up with TRBD2. CDR1 and CDR2 (germline): MNHEY, SVGAGI. The CDR3 totals 15 residues. After removal of 4 bases from V and 9 bases from J, the junction contained 9 bases not matched to a gene.

In regard to this clonotype: At one end the junction does not follow the germline gene, possibly because of a read error. This chain links TRBV6-1 with TRBJ1-4, with D perhaps TRBD1 (5 bases). The CDR3 runs to 13 residues. Germline V gene sequence: CDR1 MNHNS, CDR2 SASEGT. The CDR3 sequence is CTSSEAGLRGPFF. Here the CDR3 DNA reads TGTACCAGTAGTGAAGCGGGACTCCGAGGGCCGTTTTTT.

This rearrangement joins TRBV7-9 to TRBJ2-7, with 10 positions matching TRBD1. Germline CDR1 and CDR2: SEHNR and FQNEAQ (reference sequence). This CDR3 has 14 residues. V lost 10 bases, J lost 4 bases, and 10 bases stayed unmatched. CDR3 sequence reads: CANLGTGAPYEQYF. The CDR3 DNA reads as TGTGCCAACTTGGGGACAGGGGCCCCTTACGAGCAGTACTTC.

With respect to this clonotype: One end of the junction does not line up with germline, which may come from a read error. For the CDR3, the DNA is TGTGCCAACAGCATCAACCGGCCTAGCGGGAGCAGGGAGCAGTTCTTC. It is translated as CANSINRPSGSREQFF. The gene calls are TRBV11-2 and TRBJ2-1, with TRBD2 identical over 10 bases. From germline, CDR1 is SGHAT and CDR2 FQNNGV. The CDR3 sequence is 16 residues long.

At least ten counts were recorded for this clonotype. This chain joins TRBV4-3 and TRBJ1-2; no firm D call. Germline-derived CDR1 and CDR2 are LGHNA and YSLEER. Deletions cut 3 bases from V and 0 bases from J, with 11 bases between. This CDR3 is built from 15 residues. CDR3 residues: CASSQSSQANYGYTF. As DNA, the CDR3 is TGCGCCAGCAGCCAGTCAAGCCAGGCTAACTATGGCTACACCTTC.

This clonotype was counted between two and nine times. The chain uses TRBV6-5 and TRBJ1-6; 8 nucleotides match TRBD1. V lost 2 bases to trimming and J lost 10 bases; unmatched junction nucleotides: 4. Per germline, CDR1 MNHEY and CDR2 SVGAGI. The CDR3 consists of 14 residues. CDR3 loop: CASSYQGAGSPLHF. CDR3 nucleotide sequence: TGTGCCAGCAGTTACCAGGGGGCAGGATCACCCCTCCACTTT.

In the case of this clonotype: It may be a read error: a sequence one base away is much more abundant. This chain links TRBV6-5 with TRBJ2-7, with D possibly called TRBD1 or TRBD2 (7 bases each). Germline V CDR1 and CDR2: MNHEY, SVGAGI. With 7 bases removed from V and 3 bases from J, the gap between germline ends came to 19 bases. The CDR3 runs 15 residues. CDR3 sequence (DNA): TGTGCCAGCACAAGGGGGCTAGCGGACAGCTACGAGCAGTACTTC. Protein sequence: CASTRGLADSYEQYF.

The V and J genes are TRBV4-3 and TRBJ2-1; 9 bases align to TRBD1. The CDR3 has 16 amino acids. CDR1 is LGHNA, CDR2 YSLEER, per germline. V was clipped by 4 bases and J by 12 bases; unmatched bases: 16. The CDR3 sequence is CASSRFSGTGMQGQFF. The CDR3 DNA is TGCGCCAGCAGCCGCTTCTCCGGGACAGGGATGCAAGGGCAGTTCTTC.